Sequencing of this T cell receptor (beta chain) was carried out in a study of vaccination and CD4 T cells after COVID-19. Whole-study context: Recovered patients in the cohort numbered six men and four women, two of them Hispanic. Cultures acting as controls obtained a CEFX pool, an HIV-1 Nef pool, or no peptide. SARS-CoV-2, HCoV-NL63, HCoV-OC43 and HCoV-229E supplied the overlapping spike peptides used to stimulate cells.

As concerns this clonotype: Its antigen is currently unknown.

Cultured CD4+ T cells had their DNA profiled by the Oncomine TCR Beta short-read assay. Each CDR3 protein gets one entry after TCRdb re-called the PCR reads with MiXCR. The sample holds roughly 20,000 distinct CDR3 sequences; roughly 43% are singletons and the top ten take roughly 2.9%. The treatment here: approximately nine-day PBMC culture with coronavirus spike peptide pools or control peptides (ViraFEST assay). CDR1 is DFQATT and CDR2 is SNEGSKA in the germline V gene (reference sequence). The ends lost 3 bases at V and 3 bases at J; junction bases unmatched: 8. This CDR3 is 15 amino acids long. The receptor was isolated from a human donor who had recovered from COVID-19. The sample in question was CD4+ T cells from blood, cultured in vitro, obtained after SARS-CoV-2 vaccination. This chain links TRBV20-1 with TRBJ1-1; the match to TRBD1 covers 9 bases. The CDR3 here is CSASVGTGRDTEAFF. Here the CDR3 DNA reads TGCAGTGCTAGTGTCGGGACAGGGCGGGACACTGAAGCTTTCTTT.